This T cell receptor beta chain was recovered during a study of vaccination and CD4 T cells after COVID-19. Study as a whole: Convalescent individuals numbered four females and six males, two being Hispanic. Post-vaccination specimens were collected at a median of around 72 days following dose two (range 14 to 241). General study points: There were relatively few convalescent patients studied, and there were no early post-infection timepoints.

Concerning this clonotype itself: The target antigen is unknown.

Dates of positive PCR ran from March to December 2020, before US Alpha, Beta and Delta variants. The V gene lost 2 bases and the J gene lost 2 bases, with 9 bases spanning the gap. Germline V gene lookup returns CDR1 SEHNR and CDR2 FQNEAQ (reference sequence). The length of the CDR3 is 14 residues. TCRdb redid the calling of the PCR reads with MiXCR, one entry per CDR3 protein. The sample consists of around 19,000 distinct CDR3 sequences, approximately 65% of them appearing once. The rearrangement joins TRBV7-9 to TRBJ1-1; possible D gene TRBD1, 6 bases. This TCR derives from a human donor who had recovered from COVID-19. Material: CD4+ T cells from blood, obtained before SARS-CoV-2 vaccination. CDR3 sequence (DNA): TGTGCCAGCAGCTTACCCAGGGGAAACACTGAAGCTTTCTTT. It translates to CASSLPRGNTEAFF.